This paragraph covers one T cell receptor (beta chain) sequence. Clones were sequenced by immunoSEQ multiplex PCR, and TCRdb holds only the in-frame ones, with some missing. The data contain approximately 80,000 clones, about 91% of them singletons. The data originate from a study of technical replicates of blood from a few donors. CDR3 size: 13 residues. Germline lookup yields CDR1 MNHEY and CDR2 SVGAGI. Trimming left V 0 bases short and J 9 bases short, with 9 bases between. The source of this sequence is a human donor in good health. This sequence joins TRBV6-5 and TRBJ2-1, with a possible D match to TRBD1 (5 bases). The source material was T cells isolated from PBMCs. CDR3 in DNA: TGTGCCAGCAGTTACTCTAGGGGAAGTGAGCAGTTCTTC. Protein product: CASSYSRGSEQFF.